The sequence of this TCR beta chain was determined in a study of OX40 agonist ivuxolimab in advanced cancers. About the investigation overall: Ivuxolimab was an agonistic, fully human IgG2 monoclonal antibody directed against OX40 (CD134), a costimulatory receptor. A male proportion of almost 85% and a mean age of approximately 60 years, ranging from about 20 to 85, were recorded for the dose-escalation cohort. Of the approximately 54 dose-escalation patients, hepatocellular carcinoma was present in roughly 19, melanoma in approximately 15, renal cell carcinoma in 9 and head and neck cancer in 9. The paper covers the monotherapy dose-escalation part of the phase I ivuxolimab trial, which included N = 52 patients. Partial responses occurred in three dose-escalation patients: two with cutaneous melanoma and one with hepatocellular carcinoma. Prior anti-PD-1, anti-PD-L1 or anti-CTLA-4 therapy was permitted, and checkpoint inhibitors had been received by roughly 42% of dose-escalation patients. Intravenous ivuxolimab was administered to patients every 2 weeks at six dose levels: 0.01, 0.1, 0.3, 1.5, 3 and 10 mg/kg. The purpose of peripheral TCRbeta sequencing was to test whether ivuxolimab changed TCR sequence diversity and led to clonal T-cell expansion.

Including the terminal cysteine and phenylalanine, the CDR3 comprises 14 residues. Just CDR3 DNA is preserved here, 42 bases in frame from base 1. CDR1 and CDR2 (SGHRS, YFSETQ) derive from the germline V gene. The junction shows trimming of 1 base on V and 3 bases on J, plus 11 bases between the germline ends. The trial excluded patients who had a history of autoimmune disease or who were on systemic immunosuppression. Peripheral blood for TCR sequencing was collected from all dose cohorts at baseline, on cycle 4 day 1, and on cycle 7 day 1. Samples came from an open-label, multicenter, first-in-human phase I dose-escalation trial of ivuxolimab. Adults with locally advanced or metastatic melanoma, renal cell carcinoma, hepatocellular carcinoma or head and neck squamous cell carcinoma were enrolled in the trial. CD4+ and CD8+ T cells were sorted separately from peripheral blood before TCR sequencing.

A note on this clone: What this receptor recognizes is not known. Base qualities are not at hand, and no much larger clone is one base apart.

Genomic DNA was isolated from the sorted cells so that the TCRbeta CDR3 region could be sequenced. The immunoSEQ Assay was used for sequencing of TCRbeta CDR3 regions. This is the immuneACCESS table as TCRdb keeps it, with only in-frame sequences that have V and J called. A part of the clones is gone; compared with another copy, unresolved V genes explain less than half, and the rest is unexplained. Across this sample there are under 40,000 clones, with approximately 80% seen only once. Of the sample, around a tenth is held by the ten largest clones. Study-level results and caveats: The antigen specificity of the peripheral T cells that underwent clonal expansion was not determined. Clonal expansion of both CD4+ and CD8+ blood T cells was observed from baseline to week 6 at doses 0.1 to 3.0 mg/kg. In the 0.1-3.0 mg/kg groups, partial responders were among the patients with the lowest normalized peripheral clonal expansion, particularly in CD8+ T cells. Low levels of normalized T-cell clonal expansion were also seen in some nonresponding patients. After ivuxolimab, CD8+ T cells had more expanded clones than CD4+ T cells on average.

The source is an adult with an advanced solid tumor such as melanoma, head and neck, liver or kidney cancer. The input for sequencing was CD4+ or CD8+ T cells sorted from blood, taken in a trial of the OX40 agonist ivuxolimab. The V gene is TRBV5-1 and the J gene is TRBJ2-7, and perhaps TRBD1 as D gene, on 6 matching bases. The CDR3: CASSLQGTIYEQYF. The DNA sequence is TGCGCCAGCAGCTTGCAGGGGACCATCTACGAGCAGTACTTC.